A selection of T cell receptor beta chains follows, all from one sample in a study of blood T cell repertoires in COVID-19. Profiled with immunoSEQ multiplex PCR; TCRdb holds only in-frame clones, not every one. The profile shows about 81,000 clones, approximately 80% of them singletons. Sequenced input: peripheral blood. Receptors were obtained from a human donor in a cohort sampled during active COVID-19. CDR3s include the opening cysteine and the closing phenylalanine or tryptophan. The order of the fields is J gene, D gene, clone size, V gene, CDR3 protein, CDR3 DNA. D genes are given only for firm matches. The size of a clone is reported for some rows only, either as once, few or many, or as a class for expanded clones.

TRBJ1-1 | TRBD1 | NA | TRBV10-2 | CASSEFGQGETEAFF | TGCGCCAGCAGTGAGTTTGGACAGGGAGAGACTGAAGCTTTCTTT
TRBJ2-7 | NA | NA | TRBV3-1/TRBV3-2 | CASSQDLAGEQYF | TGTGCCAGCAGCCAAGACCTAGCTGGCGAGCAGTACTTC
TRBJ1-5 | NA | NA | TRBV28 | CATTAPPYSNQPQHF | TGTGCCACCACAGCACCCCCCTATAGCAATCAGCCCCAGCATTTT
TRBJ2-3 | NA | NA | TRBV28 | CASSLSWWGDRPTREQYF | TGTGCCAGCAGTTTGAGTTGGTGGGGGGATCGACCGACAAGGGAGCAGTATTTT
TRBJ1-5 | NA | NA | TRBV28 | CASRDTGPMDQPQHF | TGTGCCAGCAGGGATACAGGGCCGATGGATCAGCCCCAGCATTTT
TRBJ1-5 | NA | NA | TRBV18 | CASSPKGARVQPQHF | TGTGCCAGCTCACCAAAAGGGGCTCGGGTTCAGCCCCAGCATTTT
TRBJ2-5 | TRBD1 | NA | TRBV9 | CASNRGNQETQYF | TGTGCCAGCAACAGGGGGAACCAAGAGACCCAGTACTTC
TRBJ2-2 | NA | few | TRBV7-8 | CASRTGNTGELFF | TGTGCCAGTCGTACAGGGAACACCGGGGAGCTGTTTTTT
TRBJ2-3 | TRBD2 | once | TRBV10-1 | CASSESSGAPADTQYF | TGCGCCAGCAGTGAGTCTAGCGGGGCCCCCGCAGATACGCAGTATTTT
TRBJ1-2 | TRBD1 | NA | TRBV25-1 | CASMDRRDGYTF | TGTGCCAGCATGGACAGGAGAGATGGCTACACCTTC
TRBJ2-2 | NA | medium-sized | TRBV24-1 | CATSYADFTGELFF | TGTGCCACCAGTTACGCGGATTTCACCGGGGAGCTGTTTTTT
TRBJ2-1 | NA | few | TRBV6-5 | CASSYRRVGYNEQFF | TGTGCCAGCAGTTACAGGAGGGTAGGTTACAATGAGCAGTTCTTC
TRBJ2-1 | NA | NA | TRBV11-2 | CASSLGFGSYNEQFF | TGTGCCAGCAGCTTAGGGTTCGGCTCCTACAATGAGCAGTTCTTC
TRBJ2-2 | NA | NA | TRBV5-4 | CASSGLTNTGELFF | TGTGCCAGCAGTGGACTCACGAACACCGGGGAGCTGTTTTTT
TRBJ1-5 | NA | NA | TRBV3-1/TRBV3-2 | CASSPQGNQPQHF | TGTGCCAGCAGCCCTCAGGGGAATCAGCCCCAGCATTTT
TRBJ2-3 | NA | NA | TRBV7-3 | CASSRGSDTQYF | TGTGCCAGCAGCCGAGGATCAGATACGCAGTATTTT
TRBJ2-7 | TRBD1 | NA | TRBV5-1 | CASSFEGAGYEQYF | TGCGCCAGCAGCTTCGAGGGGGCCGGCTACGAGCAGTACTTC
TRBJ1-4 | NA | NA | TRBV7-9 | CASSSGISNEKLFF | TGTGCCAGCAGCTCAGGGATATCTAATGAAAAACTGTTTTTT
TRBJ2-3 | TRBD2 | NA | TRBV19 | CASIPGLEWVTDTQYF | TGTGCCAGTATACCGGGACTAGAATGGGTCACAGATACGCAGTATTTT
TRBJ2-4 | NA | NA | TRBV19 | CASSIAGYLPKNIQYF | TGTGCCAGTAGTATTGCAGGGTATCTGCCCAAAAACATTCAGTACTTC
TRBJ2-5 | TRBD1 | NA | TRBV7-7 | CASSVDRGHGETQYF | TGTGCCAGCAGCGTGGACAGGGGGCATGGGGAGACCCAGTACTTC
TRBJ2-1 | TRBD2 | NA | TRBV10-3 | CAISEVGLIDEQFF | TGTGCCATCAGTGAAGTGGGACTAATCGATGAGCAGTTCTTC
TRBJ2-2 | TRBD2 | NA | TRBV10-3 | CAIGGLAGLEHRGAVF | TGTGCCATCGGGGGACTAGCGGGGCTTGAACACCGGGGAGCTGTTTTT
TRBJ2-5 | TRBD2 | NA | TRBV7-2 | CASSLGGLAETQYF | TGTGCCAGCAGCTTAGGCGGACTAGCCGAGACCCAGTACTTC
TRBJ1-2 | TRBD1 | NA | TRBV7-9 | CASSLAQGWDYGYTF | TGTGCCAGCAGCTTAGCACAGGGGTGGGACTATGGCTACACCTTC
TRBJ2-3 | NA | NA | TRBV5-1 | CASSSRADTQYF | TGCGCCAGCAGCTCCCGGGCAGATACGCAGTATTTT
TRBJ2-3 | NA | NA | TRBV6-5 | CASSRVPSTDTQYF | TGTGCCAGCAGCAGGGTTCCCAGCACAGATACGCAGTATTTT
TRBJ2-1 | NA | few | TRBV7-9 | CASNYRAYNEQFF | TGTGCCAGCAACTACAGGGCCTACAATGAGCAGTTCTTC
TRBJ2-5 | NA | NA | TRBV4-2 | CASSQGGTQYF | TGTGCCAGCAGCCAAGGCGGGACCCAGTACTTC
TRBJ1-5 | NA | once | TRBV7-6 | CASSPNLGGNQPQHF | TGTGCCAGCAGCCCCAATCTGGGAGGGAATCAGCCCCAGCATTTT
TRBJ2-1 | TRBD2 | NA | TRBV28 | CASRPAGGRNNEQFF | TGTGCCAGCAGGCCAGCGGGGGGGCGCAACAATGAGCAGTTCTTC
TRBJ2-1 | NA | NA | TRBV5-3 | CARSHGPRRGSYNEQFF | TGTGCCAGAAGCCATGGTCCCAGGCGGGGTTCCTACAATGAGCAGTTCTTC
TRBJ2-1 | TRBD2 | NA | TRBV7-6 | CASSFASGGAYNEQFF | TGTGCCAGCAGCTTCGCTAGCGGGGGGGCCTACAATGAGCAGTTCTTC